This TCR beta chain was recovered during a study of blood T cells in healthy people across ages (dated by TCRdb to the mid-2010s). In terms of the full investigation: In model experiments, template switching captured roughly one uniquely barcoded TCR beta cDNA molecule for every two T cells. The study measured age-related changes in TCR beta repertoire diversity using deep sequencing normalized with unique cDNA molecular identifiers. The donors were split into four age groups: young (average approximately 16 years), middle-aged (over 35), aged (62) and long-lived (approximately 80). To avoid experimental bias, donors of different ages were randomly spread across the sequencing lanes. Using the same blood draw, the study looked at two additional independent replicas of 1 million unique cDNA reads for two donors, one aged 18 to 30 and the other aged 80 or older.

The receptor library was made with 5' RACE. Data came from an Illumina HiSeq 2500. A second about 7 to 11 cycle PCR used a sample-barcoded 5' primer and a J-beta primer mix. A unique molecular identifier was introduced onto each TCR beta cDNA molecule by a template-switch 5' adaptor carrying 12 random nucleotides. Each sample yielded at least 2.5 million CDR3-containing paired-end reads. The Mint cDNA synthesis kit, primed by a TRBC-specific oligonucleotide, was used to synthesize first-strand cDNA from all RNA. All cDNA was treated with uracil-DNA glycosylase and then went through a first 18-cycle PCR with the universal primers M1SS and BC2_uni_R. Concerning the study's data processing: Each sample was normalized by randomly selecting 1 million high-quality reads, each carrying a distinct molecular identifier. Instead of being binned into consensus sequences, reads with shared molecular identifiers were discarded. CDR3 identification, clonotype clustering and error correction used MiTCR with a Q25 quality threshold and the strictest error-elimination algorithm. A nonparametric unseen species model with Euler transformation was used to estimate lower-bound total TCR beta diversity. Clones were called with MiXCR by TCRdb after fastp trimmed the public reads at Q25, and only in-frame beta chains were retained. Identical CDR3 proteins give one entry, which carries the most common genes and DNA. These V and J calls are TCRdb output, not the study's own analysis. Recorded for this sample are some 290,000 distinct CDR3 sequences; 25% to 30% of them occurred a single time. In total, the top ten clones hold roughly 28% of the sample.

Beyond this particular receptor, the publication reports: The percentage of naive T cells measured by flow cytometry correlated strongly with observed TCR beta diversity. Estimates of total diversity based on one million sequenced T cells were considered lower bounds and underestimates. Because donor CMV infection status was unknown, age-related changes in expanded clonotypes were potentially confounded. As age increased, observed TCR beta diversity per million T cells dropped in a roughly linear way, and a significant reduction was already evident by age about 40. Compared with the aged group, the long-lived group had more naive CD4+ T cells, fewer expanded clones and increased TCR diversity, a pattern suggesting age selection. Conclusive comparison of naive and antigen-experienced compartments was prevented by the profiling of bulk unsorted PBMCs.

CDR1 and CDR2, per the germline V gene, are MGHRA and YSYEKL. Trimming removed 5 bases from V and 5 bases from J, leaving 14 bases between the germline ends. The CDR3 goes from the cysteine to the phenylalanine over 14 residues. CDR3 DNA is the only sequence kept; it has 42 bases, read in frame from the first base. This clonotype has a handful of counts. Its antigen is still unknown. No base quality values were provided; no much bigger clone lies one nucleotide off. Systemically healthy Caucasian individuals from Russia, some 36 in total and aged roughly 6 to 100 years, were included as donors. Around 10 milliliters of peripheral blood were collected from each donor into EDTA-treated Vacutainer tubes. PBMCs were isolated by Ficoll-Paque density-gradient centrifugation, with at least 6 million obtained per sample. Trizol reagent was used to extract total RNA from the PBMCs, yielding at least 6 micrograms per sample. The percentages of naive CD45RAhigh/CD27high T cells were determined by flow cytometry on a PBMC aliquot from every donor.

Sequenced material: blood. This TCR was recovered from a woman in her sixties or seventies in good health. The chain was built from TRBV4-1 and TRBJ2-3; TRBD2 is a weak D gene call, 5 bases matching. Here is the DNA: TGCGCCAGCAGCAGAGGGCGGTTGGTAGATACGCAGTATTTT. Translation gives CASSRGRLVDTQYF.